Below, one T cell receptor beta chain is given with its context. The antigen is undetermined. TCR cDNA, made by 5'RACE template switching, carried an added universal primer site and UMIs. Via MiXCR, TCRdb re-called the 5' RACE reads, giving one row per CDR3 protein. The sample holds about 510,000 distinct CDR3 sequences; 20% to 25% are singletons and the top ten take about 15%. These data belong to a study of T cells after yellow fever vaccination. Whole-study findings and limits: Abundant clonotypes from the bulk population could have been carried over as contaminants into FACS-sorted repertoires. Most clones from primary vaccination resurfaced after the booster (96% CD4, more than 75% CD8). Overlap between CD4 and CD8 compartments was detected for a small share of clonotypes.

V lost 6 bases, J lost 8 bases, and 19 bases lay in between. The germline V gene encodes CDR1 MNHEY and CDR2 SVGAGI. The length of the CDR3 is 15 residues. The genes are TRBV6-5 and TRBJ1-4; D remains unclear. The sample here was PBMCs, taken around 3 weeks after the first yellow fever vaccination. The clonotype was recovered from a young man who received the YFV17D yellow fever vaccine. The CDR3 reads CASRNSPGMWEKLFF. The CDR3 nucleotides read TGTGCCAGCAGAAACTCACCGGGGATGTGGGAAAAACTGTTTTTT.